This TCR beta chain is from a study of T cells in tuberculosis. Study-wide results and limits: GMM-specific TCRs were nearer to active tuberculosis alpha repertoires, suggesting expansion. Cases with active tuberculosis were adults, while controls were adolescents.

V was shortened by 4 bases and J by 4 bases, with 11 bases between the two germline ends. The CDR3 has 13 residues. The germline gives CDR1 SGHRS, CDR2 YFSETQ. Data came from immunoSEQ multiplex PCR; TCRdb stores just in-frame clones and leaves some out. The data contain 30,000 to 40,000 clones, roughly 94% of them singletons. Time point indicated: new active TB diagnosis, blood taken before or within 7 days of starting treatment. Tuberculosis was confirmed by positive sputum smear and/or M. tuberculosis culture. Unsorted cryopreserved PBMC were sequenced, averaging around 100,000 T cells per clinical donor. In regard to this clone: Its target is not known.

This TCR came from an adult with tuberculosis. Sequencing was performed on PBMCs, taken at tuberculosis diagnosis. The chain combines TRBV5-1 with TRBJ1-2; weak D call: TRBD1 (6 bases). CDR3 DNA sequence: TGCGCCAGCAGCGTGACGACAGGCTATGGCTACACCTTC. This codes for CASSVTTGYGYTF.